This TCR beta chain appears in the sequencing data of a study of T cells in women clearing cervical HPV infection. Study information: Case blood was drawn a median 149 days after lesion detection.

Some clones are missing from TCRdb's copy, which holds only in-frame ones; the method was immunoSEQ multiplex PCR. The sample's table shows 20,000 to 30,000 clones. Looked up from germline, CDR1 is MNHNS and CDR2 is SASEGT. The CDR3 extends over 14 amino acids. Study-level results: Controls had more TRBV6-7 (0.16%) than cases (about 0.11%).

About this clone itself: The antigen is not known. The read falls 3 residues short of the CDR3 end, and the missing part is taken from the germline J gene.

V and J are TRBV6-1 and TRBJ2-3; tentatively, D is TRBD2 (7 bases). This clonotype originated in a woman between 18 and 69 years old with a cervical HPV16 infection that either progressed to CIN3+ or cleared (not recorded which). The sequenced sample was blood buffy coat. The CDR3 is CASSEWGGQGTQYF. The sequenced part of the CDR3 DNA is TGTGCCAGCAGTGAATGGGGGGGGCAGGGGACG.